These 2 T cell receptor beta chains were all obtained from the same sample, sequenced in a study of cytomegalovirus exposure and HLA in healthy donors. The PCR used 60 Vbeta and 13 Jbeta primers. Clones were read by immunoSEQ multiplex PCR, and TCRdb kept only the in-frame ones, dropping some. This table lists 75,000 to 95,000 clones. Sequenced: PBMCs. The origin of the receptors is a woman aged 60-75 years in good health and CMV-seronegative.

A word on this clone: The junction shows a germline mismatch at one end, possibly a read error. The chain is built from TRBV6-6 and TRBJ1-3, with 7 nucleotides matching TRBD1. This CDR3 region has 15 residues. Germline V gene sequence: CDR1 MNHNY, CDR2 SVGAGI (reference sequence). CDR3 residues: CASSLSGQYGNAIYF. The CDR3 DNA follows: TGTGCCAGCAGCTTATCGGGACAGTATGGAAACGCCATATATTTT.

The rearrangement uses TRBV4-2 and TRBJ1-2, with TRBD1 identical over 8 bases. V shed 8 bases, J shed 8 bases, and the junction held 10 bases outside the gene matches. The CDR3 covers 13 residues. From germline, CDR1 is LGHNA and CDR2 YNFKEQ. CDR3 nucleotide sequence: TGTGCCAGCGCCTCCCCGGACAGGGAGGGCTACACCTTC. It specifies CASASPDREGYTF.